Listed here are 29 T cell receptor beta chains from one sample, sequenced in a study of T cell changes during pregnancy in multiple sclerosis (dated by TCRdb to about 2019). The library was generated by the immunoSEQ multiplex PCR assay. TCRdb stores this immuneACCESS table with in-frame sequences only. Part of the clones is absent; in the studies checked, under half of the shortfall reflects unresolved V genes, and no reason is known for the rest. In all, the sample holds about 44,000 clones, and 95% to 97% of those were seen once. The ten largest clones represent roughly 0.9% of the sample. The sample here was peripheral blood, taken in the second trimester of pregnancy. The receptors derive from a female donor with multiple sclerosis, enrolled in a pregnancy study.

The V and J genes are TRBV7-9 and TRBJ1-3; the match to TRBD1 covers 8 bases. The CDR3 has 15 amino acids. Losses at the gene ends were 6 bases for V and 4 bases for J; bases not matched to a gene: 8. From germline, CDR1 is SEHNR and CDR2 FQNEAQ (reference sequence). CDR3 sequence (DNA): TGTGCCAGCAGTTGGGTGGACAGGGTCGGAAACACCATATATTTT. As protein: CASSWVDRVGNTIYF.

The chain employs TRBV7-8 and TRBJ2-5; perhaps TRBD1 as D (6 bases). V shed 5 bases and J shed 2 bases, with 15 bases lying between them. Germline CDR1 is SGHVS and CDR2 is FQNEAQ. The length of the CDR3 is 15 residues. Here the CDR3 reads CASSPDSTPQETQYF. CDR3 sequence (DNA): TGTGCCAGCAGCCCGGACAGCACACCACAAGAGACCCAGTACTTC.

The chain couples TRBV27 to TRBJ2-7; D perhaps matches TRBD1 (5 bases). Trimming stripped 4 bases from V and 3 bases from J, with 19 bases between. Looked up from germline, CDR1 is MNHEY and CDR2 is SMNVEV (reference sequence). The CDR3 is made up of 16 amino acids. The CDR3 loop is CASSSLSRTPLYEQYF. The CDR3 DNA sequence: TGTGCCAGCAGTTCACTTTCGCGGACACCTCTCTACGAGCAGTACTTC.

CDR3 sequence (DNA): TGTGCCAGCAGTCCCCCCCGGGGAGGAGAAACTGAAGCTTTCTTT. Translation gives CASSPPRGGETEAFF. The J gene is TRBJ1-1, the V gene TRBV28; D gene uncertain. The V gene's germline CDR1 is MDHEN and CDR2 SYDVKM. V was pared by 5 bases and J by 5 bases, with 18 bases between. CDR3 length: 15 amino acids.

The chain uses TRBV19 and TRBJ1-5; TRBD1 matches 9 bases. V shed 7 bases, J shed 4 bases, and the junction held 8 bases outside the gene matches. The CDR3 has 15 amino acids. Germline CDR1 LNHDA, CDR2 SQIVND (reference sequence). CDR3 DNA sequence: TGTGCCAGTAACTCCGGGACAGGGTATAATCAGCCCCAGCATTTT. This translates into CASNSGTGYNQPQHF.

The chain links TRBV29-1 to TRBJ2-2; 8 nucleotides match TRBD1. V trimming: 4 bases; J trimming: 2 bases; junction bases outside the gene matches: 3. The V gene's germline CDR1 is SQVTM and CDR2 ANQGSEA. The CDR3 is made up of 14 amino acids. The DNA of the CDR3 is TGCAGCGTTGCGGACAGGGCTAACACCGGGGAGCTGTTTTTT. Translation gives CSVADRANTGELFF.

V and J are TRBV6-1 and TRBJ1-2, with 7 positions matching TRBD1. The V gene end was trimmed by 1 base and the J gene end by 4 bases; junction bases not matched to a gene: 6. Per germline, CDR1 MNHNS and CDR2 SASEGT. The CDR3 extends over 15 amino acids. CDR3 residues: CASSEGEGTAYGYTF. CDR3 DNA sequence: TGTGCCAGCAGTGAAGGGGAAGGGACAGCCTATGGCTACACCTTC.

The chain has TRBV10-3 and TRBJ2-6; 11 nucleotides match TRBD1. Germline V lookup: CDR1 ENHRY, CDR2 SYGVKD. The CDR3 has 18 residues. With V trimmed by 3 bases and J by 1 base, 5 bases remained unmatched. The CDR3: CAISDWTGGLSGANVLTF. DNA of the CDR3: TGTGCCATCAGTGACTGGACAGGGGGCTTGTCTGGGGCCAACGTCCTGACTTTC.

This clone was seen a single time. The chain has TRBV7-9 and TRBJ2-3; 12 bases are a match to TRBD2. Germline lookup yields CDR1 SEHNR and CDR2 FQNEAQ (reference sequence). V was clipped by 6 bases and J by 9 bases; unmatched bases: 10. The CDR3 spans 15 residues. The CDR3 nucleotides read TGTGCCAGCAGTCTGACTAGCGGGGGACGCGAGACGCAGTATTTT. This gives the protein CASSLTSGGRETQYF.

The CDR3: CASSVGGGAYEQYF. CDR3 nucleotide sequence: TGTGCCAGCAGCGTAGGAGGCGGGGCCTACGAGCAGTACTTC. V and J are TRBV9 and TRBJ2-7, with D possibly being TRBD2 (6 bases). The germline V gene encodes CDR1 SGDLS and CDR2 YYNGEE. Between the trimmed V and J ends, which lost 0 bases and 2 bases, there was a span of 9 bases. CDR3 length equals 14 residues.

V is TRBV27 and J is TRBJ2-1, with 9 bases identical to TRBD1. The CDR3 sequence is 15 residues long. V gave up 3 bases and J gave up 4 bases; unmatched junction bases: 4. In germline, CDR1 is MNHEY, CDR2 SMNVEV (reference sequence). The CDR3 sequence is CASSFDRGAYNEQFF. The CDR3 coding sequence is TGTGCCAGCAGTTTCGACAGGGGGGCTTACAATGAGCAGTTCTTC.

The gene calls are TRBV7-2 and TRBJ2-3; 11 bases match TRBD1. The CDR3 extends over 17 amino acids. The trim removed 5 bases at V and 0 bases at J, leaving 7 bases unmatched. Germline lookup yields CDR1 SGHTA and CDR2 FQGNSA. CDR3 nucleotides: TGTGCCAGCAGCCGCGGCGGGACAGGGGGTAGCACAGATACGCAGTATTTT. Amino acids: CASSRGGTGGSTDTQYF.

The table lists this clone with a few counts. Written as DNA, the CDR3 is TGTGCCAGCAGCCCCCGGGGGACAGGGGGCATCTACAATGAGCAGTTCTTC. Translated, it gives CASSPRGTGGIYNEQFF. The chain recombines TRBV9 with TRBJ2-1; 12 bases agree with TRBD1. This CDR3 is 17 amino acids long. Germline V gene data show CDR1 as SGDLS and CDR2 as YYNGEE. V shed 4 bases and J 3 bases; nucleotides not matched to a gene: 8.

This chain links TRBV5-1 with TRBJ1-3; D ambiguous. V was pared by 4 bases and J by 4 bases, with 15 bases between. Germline-derived CDR1 and CDR2 are SGHRS and YFSETQ. The CDR3 loop spans 15 amino acids. As DNA, the CDR3 is TGCGCCAGCAGCATCAGCGCGGGAGTCGGAAACACCATATATTTT. Its translation: CASSISAGVGNTIYF.

V and J are TRBV10-2 and TRBJ2-7, with 8 nucleotides matching TRBD1. Per germline, CDR1 WSHSY and CDR2 SAAADI. Trimming at V came to 6 bases and at J to 6 bases, leaving 7 bases not matched to a gene. CDR3 length: 13 residues. DNA for the CDR3: TGCGCCAGCAGCCGGACAGGGCTTACCGAGCAGTACTTC. Amino acid sequence: CASSRTGLTEQYF.

The chain carries TRBV6-5 and TRBJ2-7; 7 bases map to TRBD1. Germline trimming cut 6 bases from V and 2 bases from J; bases unmatched to any gene: 10. The length of the CDR3 is 15 residues. Per the germline V gene, CDR1 is MNHEY and CDR2 is SVGAGI. The CDR3 region is CASSLSKGQTYEQYF. In DNA form, the CDR3 reads TGTGCCAGCAGCCTGTCTAAGGGACAGACCTACGAGCAGTACTTC.

The chain links TRBV5-4 to TRBJ1-4, with 9 bases identical to TRBD1. This CDR3 has 15 amino acids. J lost 7 bases, V lost 4 bases, and 8 bases had no gene match. CDR1 and CDR2 from the germline V gene are SGHNT and YYREEE (reference sequence). The CDR3 sequence: CASSPRRQGGEKLFF. For the CDR3, the DNA is TGTGCCAGCAGCCCCCGTCGACAGGGGGGTGAAAAACTGTTTTTT. Complete variable domain (other parts from reference TRBV5-4 and TRBJ1-4): ETGVTQSPTHLIKTRGQQVTLRCSSQSGHNTVSWYQQALGQGPQFIFQYYREEENGRGNFPPRFSGLQFPNYSSELNVNALELDDSALYLCASSPRRQGGEKLFFGSGTQLSVL.

V is TRBV28 and J is TRBJ2-1; D not resolved. Germline CDR1 is MDHEN and CDR2 is SYDVKM. This CDR3 is 11 amino acids long. Trimming removed 7 bases from V and 7 bases from J, with 8 bases in between. The CDR3 DNA reads as TGTGCCAGCAATAATGAGAATGAGCAGTTCTTC. Protein sequence: CASNNENEQFF.

The sample holds one count of this clone. The gene calls are TRBV5-1 and TRBJ2-7, with TRBD1 matching 8 bases. Trimming removed 5 bases from V and 0 bases from J; junction bases left unmatched: 7. Germline V gives CDR1 SGHRS, CDR2 YFSETQ. This CDR3 region has 15 residues. The CDR3 DNA follows: TGCGCCAGCAGGCGGGGACAGGAGATCTCCTACGAGCAGTACTTC. Translation gives CASRRGQEISYEQYF.

This clone is a singleton in its sample. This chain uses TRBV6-6 with TRBJ1-1; 8 bases line up with TRBD1. The V gene end was trimmed by 2 bases and the J gene end by 4 bases; junction bases not matched to a gene: 9. CDR1 MNHNY and CDR2 SVGAGI come from the germline V gene (reference sequence). The CDR3 is 16 residues long. Here the CDR3 DNA reads TGTGCCAGCAGTTACGGGACAGGAGTTGGTAGCACTGAAGCTTTCTTT. Its translation: CASSYGTGVGSTEAFF.

The table lists this clone with a count of one. The chain uses TRBV29-1 and TRBJ1-6; maybe TRBD1 (6 bases). V was clipped by 6 bases and J by 9 bases, with 15 bases between them. The CDR3 totals 13 residues. Germline CDR1 reads SQVTM; CDR2 reads ANQGSEA. Written as DNA, the CDR3 is TGCAGCGTGGGGGGGGCGCCGGGTTCACCCCTCCACTTT. This encodes CSVGGAPGSPLHF.

This clone was seen once. V is TRBV4-1 and J is TRBJ1-1, with D possibly matching TRBD1 (6 bases). Germline V lookup: CDR1 MGHRA, CDR2 YSYEKL. This CDR3 is 16 amino acids long. V shed 0 bases and J shed 0 bases, with 11 bases lying between them. CDR3 in DNA: TGCGCCAGCAGCCAAGATGGGGCAGGGGTGAACACTGAAGCTTTCTTT. As protein: CASSQDGAGVNTEAFF.

The chain has TRBV6-4 and TRBJ1-1; D perhaps matches TRBD1 (5 bases). Germline CDR1 is MRHNA and CDR2 is SNTAGT. V dropped 4 bases and J dropped 6 bases, with 15 bases sitting between them. The CDR3 length is 14 residues. CDR3 DNA sequence: TGTGCCAGCAGTGCGGGCAGGGATAGGGCTGAAGCTTTCTTT. Translated: CASSAGRDRAEAFF.

The chain combines TRBV28 with TRBJ1-3, with D possibly TRBD1 on 6 matching bases. Trimming removed 3 bases at V and 2 bases at J, with 23 bases between. CDR3 length: 19 residues. Germline CDR1 is MDHEN and CDR2 is SYDVKM. CDR3 bases: TGTGCCAGCAGTTTTCAGGGGCCAGGGAAATATAAAACTGGAAACACCATATATTTT. Its translation is CASSFQGPGKYKTGNTIYF.

This clone is a singleton in its sample. The rearrangement uses TRBV29-1 and TRBJ2-1, with 10 nucleotides matching TRBD1. V shed 3 bases and J 10 bases; nucleotides not matched to a gene: 15. The CDR3 is 16 amino acids. From germline, CDR1 is SQVTM and CDR2 ANQGSEA. CDR3 in amino acids: CSVDSPDRGGLREQFF. CDR3 sequence (DNA): TGCAGCGTTGACTCTCCGGACAGGGGGGGATTAAGGGAGCAGTTCTTC.

The chain links TRBV6-4 to TRBJ2-1, with a possible D match to TRBD2 (7 bases). The CDR3 sequence is 15 residues long. V shed 3 bases and J shed 6 bases, with 15 bases lying between them. CDR1 is MRHNA, CDR2 SNTAGT, per germline. The CDR3 sequence: CASSDSGGAFNEQFF. The CDR3 bases are TGTGCCAGCAGTGATAGTGGGGGGGCCTTCAATGAGCAGTTCTTC.

The V gene is TRBV19, the J gene TRBJ2-3; the match to TRBD1 covers 9 bases. The junction had 7 bases not matched to a gene; V was cut back by 10 bases and J by 5 bases. The CDR3 consists of 13 residues. The germline V gene encodes CDR1 LNHDA and CDR2 SQIVND (reference sequence). The CDR3 nucleotides are TGTGCCACCGCCGACAGGGGGAGAGATACGCAGTATTTT. Protein: CATADRGRDTQYF.

This chain joins TRBV19 and TRBJ2-1; 10 nucleotides agree with TRBD2. This CDR3 region has 16 residues. Germline trimming cut 5 bases from V and 4 bases from J; bases unmatched to any gene: 8. CDR1 and CDR2 from the germline V gene are LNHDA and SQIVND (reference sequence). CDR3 coding DNA: TGTGCCAGTAGTTCCCTACTAGCGGGGAATTACAATGAGCAGTTCTTC. It is translated as CASSSLLAGNYNEQFF.

This sequence joins TRBV9 and TRBJ1-4; D is undetermined. This CDR3 spans 14 amino acids. From germline, CDR1 is SGDLS and CDR2 YYNGEE. V shed 3 bases and J shed 3 bases, with 9 bases lying between them. The CDR3 bases are TGTGCCAGCAGCGGAGGGTTGGCTAATGAAAAACTGTTTTTT. Its protein is CASSGGLANEKLFF.